These 23 T cell receptor beta chains came from one sample sequenced in a study of blood T cell repertoires in COVID-19. The repertoire was sequenced with immunoSEQ multiplex PCR; TCRdb's copy has only in-frame clones and lacks some. This table holds under 250,000 clones, 80% to 90% found once. Sequencing input: peripheral blood. The source is a man aged 45-65 years with acute or convalescent COVID-19.

The rearrangement joins TRBV9 to TRBJ1-2; TRBD1 matches at 7 bases. Per germline, CDR1 SGDLS and CDR2 YYNGEE. Losses at the gene ends were 0 bases for V and 2 bases for J; bases not matched to a gene: 7. There are 16 residues in the CDR3. CDR3 region: CASSVGQGGGNYGYTF. CDR3 in DNA: TGTGCCAGCAGCGTAGGACAGGGCGGGGGGAACTATGGCTACACCTTC.

V gene TRBV7-8 combines with J gene TRBJ2-1; 10 nucleotides align to TRBD2. This CDR3 region has 17 residues. The V gene end was trimmed by 1 base and the J gene end by 4 bases; junction bases not matched to a gene: 7. Germline lookup yields CDR1 SGHVS and CDR2 FQNEAQ. This chain's CDR3 is CASSLELGTSVYNEQFF. CDR3 bases: TGTGCCAGCAGCTTAGAATTGGGGACTAGCGTATACAATGAGCAGTTCTTC.

The chain employs TRBV27 and TRBJ2-2, with D possibly being TRBD1 (6 bases). Per germline, CDR1 MNHEY and CDR2 SMNVEV (reference sequence). The V gene lost 6 bases and the J gene lost 6 bases, with 8 bases spanning the gap. The CDR3 extends over 12 amino acids. The CDR3 sequence: CASRGGSGELFF. CDR3 DNA sequence: TGTGCCAGCAGAGGGGGATCCGGGGAGCTGTTTTTT.

The chain is built from TRBV29-1 and TRBJ1-2, with no clear D. The germline gives CDR1 SQVTM, CDR2 ANQGSEA. The CDR3 has 15 amino acids. V was pared by 3 bases and J by 0 bases, with 14 bases between. The CDR3 DNA follows: TGCAGCGTTGACCCGGGAACACGTACTAACTATGGCTACACCTTC. Residues: CSVDPGTRTNYGYTF. Combining the CDR3 with reference TRBV29-1 and TRBJ1-2 gives the whole variable domain SAVISQKPSRDICQRGTSLTIQCQVDSQVTMMFWYRQQPGQSLTLIATANQGSEATYESGFVIDKFPISRPNLTFSTLTVSNMSPEDSSIYLCSVDPGTRTNYGYTFGSGTRLTVV.

This clone showed up many times. The chain uses TRBV28 and TRBJ2-1; D possibly corresponds to TRBD1 (5 bases). Trimming cost V 7 bases and J 5 bases, with 12 bases left between them. The CDR3 contains 13 residues. CDR1 is MDHEN, CDR2 SYDVKM, per germline. As DNA, the CDR3 is TGTGCCAGCACTCAGGGCAACAACAATGAGCAGTTCTTC. Its protein is CASTQGNNNEQFF.

As DNA, the CDR3 is TGTGCCTCCCGCGCTAACTATGGCTACACCTTC. Residues: CASRANYGYTF. The chain couples TRBV6-5 to TRBJ1-2; no reliable D call. CDR1 and CDR2 (germline): MNHEY, SVGAGI. The CDR3 is 11 residues long. V was trimmed by 11 bases and J by 0 bases, leaving 7 bases between them.

The chain is built from TRBV19 and TRBJ2-7; 7 bases agree with TRBD1. The CDR3 has 14 amino acids. Germline-derived CDR1 and CDR2 are LNHDA and SQIVND (reference sequence). Trimming cost V 7 bases and J 1 base; bases outside gene matches: 7. The CDR3 spells CASNHRDRSYEQYF. CDR3 DNA: TGTGCCAGTAACCACCGGGACAGATCCTACGAGCAGTACTTC.

This clone has just one count. The V call is TRBV5-4, the J call TRBJ2-7, with TRBD2 identical over 12 bases. Trimming at V came to 3 bases and at J to 3 bases, leaving 13 bases not matched to a gene. Per germline, CDR1 SGHNT and CDR2 YYREEE (reference sequence). This CDR3 has 18 amino acids. The CDR3 spells CASSSTSGSFGGLYEQYF. The CDR3, as DNA: TGTGCCAGCAGCTCGACTAGCGGGAGCTTCGGGGGTCTCTACGAGCAGTACTTC.

The rearrangement links TRBV3-1 (or the pseudogene TRBV3-2) to TRBJ1-4; D is uncertain. Germline CDR1 reads LGHDT; CDR2 reads YNNKEL (reference sequence). This CDR3 has 12 amino acids. With 1 base removed from V and 10 bases from J, the gap between germline ends came to 7 bases. CDR3 in DNA: TGTGCCAGCAGCCAAGTGGTGAGAAAACTGTTTTTT. Translating gives CASSQVVRKLFF.

This chain connects TRBV3-1 (or the pseudogene TRBV3-2) to TRBJ1-2; weak D call: TRBD1 (5 bases). CDR1 is LGHDT, CDR2 YNNKEL, per germline (reference sequence). The CDR3 runs to 13 residues. The germline V and J ends were trimmed by 1 base and 4 bases, with 7 bases remaining between them. CDR3 coding DNA: TGTGCCAGCAGCCAAGGCAGGGCCTATGGCTACACCTTC. Translating gives CASSQGRAYGYTF.

This clone was seen more than once but under ten times. The chain recombines TRBV4-1 with TRBJ1-2, with D possibly TRBD1 on 6 matching bases. CDR3 length: 15 residues. V was pared by 0 bases and J by 0 bases, with 8 bases between. Per the germline V gene, CDR1 is MGHRA and CDR2 is YSYEKL. In DNA, the CDR3 is TGCGCCAGCAGCCAAGAAGGGACACCTAACTATGGCTACACCTTC. Translation gives CASSQEGTPNYGYTF.

J is TRBJ1-2 and V is TRBV24-1, with D unresolved. Trimming took 5 bases from V and 6 from J, leaving 6 bases between them. The length of the CDR3 is 11 residues. Germline V gene data show CDR1 as KGHDR and CDR2 as SFDVKD. The CDR3 sequence: CATSGQDGYTF. The CDR3 DNA is TGTGCCACCAGTGGTCAGGATGGCTACACCTTC.

J is TRBJ2-3 and V is TRBV7-8; TRBD2 aligns across 14 bases. Germline CDR1 and CDR2: SGHVS and FQNEAQ. This CDR3 has 16 amino acids. J lost 6 bases, V lost 5 bases, and 7 bases had no gene match. CDR3 sequence: CASSPGGLAGADTQYF. CDR3 DNA: TGTGCCAGCAGCCCGGGGGGACTAGCGGGAGCTGATACGCAGTATTTT.

The V and J genes are TRBV5-1 and TRBJ2-2, with a weak D call TRBD2 (5 bases). Trimming left V 4 bases short and J 6 bases short, with 13 bases between. The germline CDR1 and CDR2 sequences are SGHRS and YFSETQ. This CDR3 comprises 14 residues. The chain's CDR3 is CASSRGLEAGELFF. The CDR3 DNA reads TGCGCCAGCAGCCGAGGGCTTGAGGCCGGGGAGCTGTTTTTT. The variable domain in full, with the rest retrieved from reference TRBV5-1 and TRBJ2-2, is KAGVTQTPRYLIKTRGQQVTLSCSPISGHRSVSWYQQTPGQGLQFLFEYFSETQRNKGNFPGRFSGRQFSNSRSEMNVSTLELGDSALYLCASSRGLEAGELFFGEGSRLTVL.

The chain is built from TRBV5-1 and TRBJ1-1; a possible D gene is TRBD1 (6 bases). Germline V gene lookup returns CDR1 SGHRS and CDR2 YFSETQ. V was clipped by 4 bases and J by 5 bases, with 15 bases between them. There are 14 residues in the CDR3. The CDR3 region is CASSRRGTGTEAFF. CDR3 bases: TGCGCCAGCAGCAGGCGTGGAACAGGGACTGAAGCTTTCTTT.

This clone occurred a few times. The J gene is TRBJ1-2, the V gene TRBV7-3; 9 positions agree with TRBD1. The ends lost 5 bases at V and 2 bases at J; junction bases unmatched: 18. Germline CDR1 SGHTA, CDR2 FQGTGA. CDR3 length: 19 residues. CDR3 amino acids: CASSPRPLLGQGNNYGYTF. The CDR3 coding sequence is TGTGCCAGCAGCCCGAGGCCCCTACTGGGACAGGGCAACAACTATGGCTACACCTTC.

This sequence joins TRBV28 and TRBJ2-2; the D is unclear. CDR1 and CDR2 (germline): MDHEN, SYDVKM. The CDR3 is made up of 12 amino acids. With 6 bases removed from V and 7 bases from J, the gap between germline ends came to 9 bases. The CDR3 sequence: CASRAVNGELFF. For the CDR3, the DNA is TGTGCCAGCAGGGCCGTCAACGGGGAGCTGTTTTTT.

This chain uses TRBV4-1 with TRBJ1-6; D perhaps matches TRBD1 (5 bases). Between the trimmed V and J ends, which lost 1 base and 7 bases, there was a span of 11 bases. This CDR3 comprises 15 residues. CDR1 is MGHRA, CDR2 YSYEKL, per germline. The CDR3 reads CASSQGTGWNSPLHF. DNA for the CDR3: TGCGCCAGCAGCCAAGGTACAGGATGGAATTCACCCCTCCACTTT.

The chain combines TRBV11-2 with TRBJ1-2; 7 nucleotides match TRBD1. The CDR3 is made up of 17 amino acids. V lost 10 bases, J lost 1 base, and 18 bases stayed unmatched. Germline V gene data show CDR1 as SGHAT and CDR2 as FQNNGV. The CDR3 bases are TGTGCCACCTCACTAGGAGTTGGACAGGCTTTTAACTATGGCTACACCTTC. This gives the protein CATSLGVGQAFNYGYTF.

The V gene is TRBV5-1, the J gene TRBJ2-5, with TRBD1 identical over 9 bases. This CDR3 region has 15 residues. Germline V gives CDR1 SGHRS, CDR2 YFSETQ. J lost 1 base, V lost 3 bases, and 4 bases had no gene match. The CDR3 is CASSSPDRGQETQYF. CDR3 bases: TGCGCCAGCAGCTCTCCGGACAGGGGCCAAGAGACCCAGTACTTC.

This clone was counted a few times. V gene TRBV14 combines with J gene TRBJ2-1, with 15 nucleotides matching TRBD2. In germline, CDR1 is SGHDN, CDR2 FVKESK. V lost 0 bases and J lost 8; bases outside the gene matches: 8. This CDR3 spans 18 amino acids. The CDR3 nucleotides are TGTGCCAGCAGCCAAGACTACGGGACTAGCGGGAGGTCTTATGAGCAGTTCTTC. It encodes CASSQDYGTSGRSYEQFF. Combining the CDR3 with reference TRBV14 and TRBJ2-1 gives the whole variable domain EAGVTQFPSHSVIEKGQTVTLRCDPISGHDNLYWYRRVMGKEIKFLLHFVKESKQDESGMPNNRFLAERTGGTYSTLKVQPAELEDSGVYFCASSQDYGTSGRSYEQFFGPGTRLTVL.

The chain uses TRBV7-2 and TRBJ2-5, with 12 bases aligning to TRBD2. Losses at the gene ends were 5 bases for V and 9 bases for J; bases not matched to a gene: 13. Germline CDR1 and CDR2: SGHTA and FQGNSA. The CDR3 runs to 16 residues. The CDR3 is CASSQGLAGRWQAQYF. The CDR3 nucleotides are TGTGCCAGCAGCCAAGGACTAGCGGGGCGCTGGCAGGCCCAGTACTTC.

The chain combines TRBV2 with TRBJ2-3; 9 bases are shared with TRBD2. This CDR3 is 16 amino acids long. V was pared by 5 bases and J by 0 bases, with 6 bases of the junction left unmatched. Germline lookup yields CDR1 SNHLY and CDR2 FYNNEI. In DNA, the CDR3 is TGTGCCAGCAGTTTTAGCGGGGGAATTAGCACAGATACGCAGTATTTT. Residues: CASSFSGGISTDTQYF.